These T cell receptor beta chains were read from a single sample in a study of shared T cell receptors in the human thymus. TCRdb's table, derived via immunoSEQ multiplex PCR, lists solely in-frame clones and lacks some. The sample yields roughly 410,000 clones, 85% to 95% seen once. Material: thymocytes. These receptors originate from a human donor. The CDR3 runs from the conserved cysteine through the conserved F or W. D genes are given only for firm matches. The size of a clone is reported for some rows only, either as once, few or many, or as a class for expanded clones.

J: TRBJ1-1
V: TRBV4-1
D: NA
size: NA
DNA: TGCGCCAGCAGCCAAGATCTTCAGTGGGGGCCCTTGAACACTGAAGCTTTCTTT
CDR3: CASSQDLQWGPLNTEAFF

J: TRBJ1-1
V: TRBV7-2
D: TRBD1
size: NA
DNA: TGTGCCAGCAGCATAAGACAGGGGGCGAACACTGAAGCTTTCTTT
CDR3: CASSIRQGANTEAFF

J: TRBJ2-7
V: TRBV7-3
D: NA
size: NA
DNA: TGTGCCAGCAGCTTAGAGAGGGGTCACTACGAGCAGTACTTC
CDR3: CASSLERGHYEQYF

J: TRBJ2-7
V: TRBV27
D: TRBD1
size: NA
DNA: TGTGCCAGCAGTACAAGGACAGGCATAAGGAGCTCCTACGAGCAGTACTTC
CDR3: CASSTRTGIRSSYEQYF

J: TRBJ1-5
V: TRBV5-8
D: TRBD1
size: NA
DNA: TGTGCCAGCAGCCGACAGGGGGCCCAGCCCCAGCATTTT
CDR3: CASSRQGAQPQHF

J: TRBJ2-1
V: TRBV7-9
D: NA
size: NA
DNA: TGTGCCAGCAGCCAATATTCGGGCCCGGAGGGGACGAATGAGCAGTTCTTC
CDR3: CASSQYSGPEGTNEQFF

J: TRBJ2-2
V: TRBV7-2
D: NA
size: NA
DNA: TGTGCCAGCAGCTTATGGAGGCCAGAGACGGCCGGGGAGCTGTTTTTT
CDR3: CASSLWRPETAGELFF

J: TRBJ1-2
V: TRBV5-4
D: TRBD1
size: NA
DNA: TGTGCCAGCAGCTTGACAGGGGGCGATAACTATGGCTACACCTTC
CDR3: CASSLTGGDNYGYTF

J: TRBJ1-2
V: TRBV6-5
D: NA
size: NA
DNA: TGTGCCAGCAGTTACTCGCGAAACTATGGCTACACCTTC
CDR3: CASSYSRNYGYTF

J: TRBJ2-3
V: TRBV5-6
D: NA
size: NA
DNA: TGTGCCAGCAGCTTGGCCTCTGGGACCGATACGCAGTATTTT
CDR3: CASSLASGTDTQYF

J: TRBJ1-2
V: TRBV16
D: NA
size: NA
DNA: TGTGCCAGCAGCCCCCGGGGATCAGGGGAAGATGGCTACACCTTC
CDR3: CASSPRGSGEDGYTF

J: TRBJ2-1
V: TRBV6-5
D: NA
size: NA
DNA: TGTGCCAGCAGACAAACAGGGCTCATCAACAATGAGCAGTTCTTC
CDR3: CASRQTGLINNEQFF

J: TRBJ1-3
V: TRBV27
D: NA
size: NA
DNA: TGTGCCAGCAGTTTCCAATGGGCTACTGGAAACACCATATATTTT
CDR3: CASSFQWATGNTIYF

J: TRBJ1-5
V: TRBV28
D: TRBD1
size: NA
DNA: TGTGCCAGCAGCTCAATCGACAGGGCGAGCAATCAGCCCCAGCATTTT
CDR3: CASSSIDRASNQPQHF

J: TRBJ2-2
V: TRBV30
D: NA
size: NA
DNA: TGTGCCTGGAAACCTAAGCGGCTAACTCTCACCGGGGAGCTGTTTTTT
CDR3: CAWKPKRLTLTGELFF

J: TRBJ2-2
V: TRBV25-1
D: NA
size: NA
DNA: TGTGCCTTTGGTCAGATTGGTACCGGGGAGCTGTTTTTT
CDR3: CAFGQIGTGELFF

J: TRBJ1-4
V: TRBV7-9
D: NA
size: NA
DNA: TGTGCCAGCACCCAGGAGCAGTCCGAAAAACTGTTTTTT
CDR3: CASTQEQSEKLFF

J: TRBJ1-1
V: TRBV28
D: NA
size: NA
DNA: TGTGCCAGCAGCCCTATCGGCAGGAAAGCCACTGAAGCTTTCTTT
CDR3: CASSPIGRKATEAFF

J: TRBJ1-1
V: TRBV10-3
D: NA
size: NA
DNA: TGTGCCATCAGCCCGACGGGTGGCACTGAAGCTTTCTTT
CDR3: CAISPTGGTEAFF

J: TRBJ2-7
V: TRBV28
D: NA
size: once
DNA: TGTGCCAGCAGTTTCAGCCCTTGGTACGAGCAGTACTTC
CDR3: CASSFSPWYEQYF

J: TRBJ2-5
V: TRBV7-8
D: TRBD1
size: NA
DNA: TGTGCCAGCAGCAAAGACAGGGGGGGTTTGGAGACCCAGTACTTC
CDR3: CASSKDRGGLETQYF